This T cell receptor (beta chain) was captured by sequencing in a study of human versus mouse CDR3 diversity and MHC coevolution. The wider study: Reported immunoSEQ sensitivity was one in 200,000 T cells, with reduced amplification bias.

Clones were read by immunoSEQ multiplex PCR, and TCRdb kept only the in-frame ones, dropping some. The table shows tens of thousands of clones, with 85% to 95% occurring only once. About this clone: Its target is unknown.

Germline-derived CDR1 and CDR2 are MNHEY and SVGAGI. The CDR3 is 15 amino acids. Study results and caveats: Mice had fewer CDR3 deletions and insertions than humans on average. iCHAO1 estimated the human TCR beta repertoire at some 1.7 million clonotypes.

Input material: naive CD4+ T cells from blood. Subset defined: CD45RO-negative CD62L-positive naive CD4 T cells. V and J are TRBV6-5 and TRBJ2-5, with TRBD1 matching 7 bases. The J call is in doubt because the DNA end fits TRBJ2-7 better. The origin of this receptor is a person aged 55 to 70 in good health. The CDR3 nucleotides are TGTGCCAGCAGTTACTCGACGGGACAGCTCTACGAGCAGTACTTC. Its translation: CASSYSTGQLYEQYF.